This T cell receptor (beta chain) comes out of a study of blood T cell repertoires in COVID-19. Trimming shortened V by 2 bases and J by 1 base, and 9 bases separated the two germline ends. The CDR3 is made up of 14 amino acids. The germline V gene encodes CDR1 SGHNT and CDR2 YYREEE (reference sequence). TCRdb's copy holds only in-frame clones and misses some; the assay was immunoSEQ multiplex PCR. The sample has 20,000 to 30,000 clones, around nine tenths seen once; the top ten hold just over 5%. The receptor was derived from a man aged 50-59 years with active COVID-19. V is TRBV5-4 and J is TRBJ2-5; D perhaps matches TRBD2 (5 bases). The specimen was peripheral blood. The CDR3 loop is CASSLAATQETQYF. The CDR3 DNA reads TGTGCCAGCAGCTTAGCGGCCACCCAAGAGACCCAGTACTTC.